This record looks at one TCR beta chain sequence and its context. The sample is drawn from a study of cytomegalovirus exposure and HLA in healthy donors. Both 60 Vbeta primers and 13 Jbeta primers went into the PCR. Repertoires were generated with immunoSEQ multiplex PCR, while TCRdb's copy carries only in-frame clones and drops some. The repertoire holds around 130,000 clones, with more than 80% as singletons. Donors had nominal health at sampling but likely had unrecorded immune exposures. The sample taken for sequencing was PBMCs. This receptor was obtained from a woman in her twenties or thirties in good health and CMV-seropositive.

CDR3 DNA: TGTGCCAGCAATCATGCAGGGGGCCATCAGCCCCAGCATTTT. Translation gives CASNHAGGHQPQHF. This sequence joins TRBV28 and TRBJ1-5; 8 bases are a match to TRBD1. The CDR3 is made up of 14 amino acids. V lost 7 bases to trimming and J lost 5 bases; unmatched junction nucleotides: 7. CDR1 and CDR2 (germline): MDHEN, SYDVKM.